The clone carrying this T cell receptor beta chain was detected a few times. Antigen unknown. Different DNA sequences within this sample yield the same CDR3. This specimen belongs to a study of shared clonotypes between healthy human individuals. Study-wide results and limits: The four-donor shared clonotypes exceeded non-shared clonotypes in generation probability, with non-shared ones scoring lower.

Replicate PCRs run on sorted subsets employed 150 to 250 ng DNA, roughly 30,000 T cell genomes. Clones were sequenced by immunoSEQ multiplex PCR, and TCRdb holds only the in-frame ones, with some missing. The table records approximately 2.5 million clones, 90% to 95% of them present only once. CDR1 SGDLS and CDR2 YYNGEE come from the germline V gene. This CDR3 has 14 residues. V was cut by 0 bases and J by 1 base, with 5 bases left in between. This TCR was recovered from a man aged 18 to 29 in good health. Sequenced: naive CD4+ T cells sorted from blood. The subset is: CD45RA+ positively selected. The chain recombines TRBV9 with TRBJ2-1, with D hard to call. The CDR3 region has the DNA TGTGCCAGCAGCGTAGTCGGATCCTACAATGAGCAGTTCTTC. Protein product: CASSVVGSYNEQFF.